A selection of T cell receptor beta chains follows, all from one sample in a study of metastatic and nonmetastatic thyroid tumors. TCRdb recomputed clones from the PCR reads via MiXCR. The data hold 5,000 or so clones, with roughly 29% observed a single time. Sequencing was carried out using adjacent normal tissue. Receptors originate from a female donor with papillary thyroid cancer or a benign thyroid nodule (not recorded which). Some clones in this sample may be carry-over from other donors' samples. The CDR3 runs from the conserved cysteine through the conserved F or W. D genes are given only for firm matches. Some rows mark clone size as missing; the rest say once, few, many or name a class of expanded clone.

D | size | J | V | CDR3 | DNA
- | - | TRBJ1-2 | TRBV9 | CASSVDGRGGPPGYTF | TGTGCCAGCAGCGTAGACGGGAGAGGGGGGCCCCCTGGCTACACCTTC
- | medium-sized | TRBJ2-3 | TRBV27 | CASSLSIQSDTQYF | TGTGCCAGCAGTTTATCGATCCAGTCAGATACGCAGTATTTT
TRBD1 | - | TRBJ1-2 | TRBV5-8 | CASSLIQGAGGYTF | TGTGCCAGCAGCTTGATACAGGGGGCTGGGGGCTACACCTTC
- | - | TRBJ2-3 | TRBV13 | CASTRLDTQYF | TGTGCCAGCACCCGGTTGGATACGCAGTATTTT
TRBD2 | few | TRBJ2-1 | TRBV6-1 | CASSSVTSESNEQFF | TGTGCCAGCAGCAGTGTGACTAGCGAGAGCAATGAGCAGTTCTTC
TRBD1 | - | TRBJ1-3 | TRBV5-1 | CASSIQTGGNTIYF | TGCGCCAGCAGCATACAGACAGGGGGGAACACCATATATTTT
- | medium-sized | TRBJ1-2 | TRBV28 | CASSFGGAWSGYTF | TGTGCCAGCAGTTTCGGGGGGGCGTGGAGTGGCTACACCTTC
- | - | TRBJ2-7 | TRBV28 | CASRLSTSGTYEQYF | TGTGCCAGCAGATTAAGTACCAGCGGAACCTACGAGCAGTACTTC
TRBD1 | few | TRBJ2-3 | TRBV14 | CASSLTGGLTDTQYF | TGTGCCAGCAGTCTGACAGGGGGTTTAACAGATACGCAGTATTTT
TRBD1 | medium-sized | TRBJ1-5 | TRBV27 | CASRPSTGGRNQPQHF | TGTGCCAGCAGGCCTTCGACAGGGGGGCGCAATCAGCCCCAGCATTTT
TRBD2 | - | TRBJ2-2 | TRBV6-2/TRBV6-3 | CASSYSRVGSGRANTGELFF | TGTGCCAGCAGTTACTCTCGGGTCGGTAGCGGGAGGGCGAACACCGGGGAGCTGTTTTTT
TRBD1 | many | TRBJ1-2 | TRBV7-3 | CASSPGQTSGDGYTF | TGTGCCAGCAGCCCGGGACAGACCAGTGGTGATGGCTACACCTTC
- | medium-sized | TRBJ2-1 | TRBV5-6 | CASSLAGRVIHNEQFF | TGTGCCAGCAGCTTGGCCGGTAGGGTTATACACAATGAGCAGTTCTTC
- | few | TRBJ1-2 | TRBV2 | CASTLQLANYGYTF | TGTGCCAGCACCCTCCAGTTAGCTAACTATGGCTACACCTTC
- | many | TRBJ2-1 | TRBV5-8 | CASSLVRGEQFF | TGTGCCAGCAGCTTGGTCAGGGGCGAGCAGTTCTTC
TRBD1 | once | TRBJ2-7 | TRBV20-1 | CSASDGTGPTYEQYF | TGCAGTGCTAGTGACGGGACAGGTCCAACCTACGAGCAGTACTTC
TRBD1 | medium-sized | TRBJ2-5 | TRBV19 | CASSPGQGQETQYF | TGTGCCAGTAGTCCCGGACAGGGTCAAGAGACCCAGTACTTC
- | medium-sized | TRBJ1-5 | TRBV10-3 | CAIRDNNQPQHF | TGTGCCATCAGGGACAACAATCAGCCCCAGCATTTT
TRBD2 | few | TRBJ2-1 | TRBV10-3 | CARLAGVNEQFF | TGTGCCAGACTAGCGGGAGTCAATGAGCAGTTCTTC
TRBD2 | medium-sized | TRBJ2-5 | TRBV6-2/TRBV6-3 | CASSRTPGTSRETQYF | TGTGCCAGCAGTCGTACCCCCGGGACTAGCAGAGAGACCCAGTACTTC
- | - | TRBJ1-6 | TRBV18 | CASSDWPSYNSPLHF | TGTGCCAGCTCTGACTGGCCGTCCTATAATTCACCCCTCCACTTT
- | medium-sized | TRBJ1-2 | TRBV2 | CASSDTSYHGYTF | TGTGCCAGCAGTGACACCTCTTACCATGGCTACACCTTC
- | - | TRBJ2-6 | TRBV5-1 | CASSLEGQGYSGANVLTF | TGCGCCAGCAGCTTGGAGGGGCAGGGATACTCTGGGGCCAACGTCCTGACTTTC
- | few | TRBJ1-2 | TRBV9 | CASSVDSGWGYTF | TGTGCCAGCAGCGTAGACTCCGGGTGGGGCTACACCTTC
TRBD2 | - | TRBJ2-3 | TRBV6-1 | CASYLAGYADTQYF | TGTGCCAGCTACTTAGCGGGATATGCAGATACGCAGTATTTT
TRBD2 | - | TRBJ2-1 | TRBV6-1 | CASSRGLAGEVEQFF | TGTGCCAGCAGTCGCGGACTAGCGGGAGAGGTTGAGCAGTTCTTC
TRBD2 | few | TRBJ2-3 | TRBV6-1 | CASSEAASGSWTDTQYF | TGTGCCAGCAGTGAAGCGGCTAGCGGGAGCTGGACAGATACGCAGTATTTT
TRBD2 | - | TRBJ2-3 | TRBV20-1 | CSARDLSGTSETDTQYF | TGCAGTGCTAGAGACCTTTCCGGGACTAGCGAGACAGATACGCAGTATTTT
TRBD1 | - | TRBJ1-4 | TRBV20-1 | CSAPGQGNEKLFF | TGCAGTGCTCCGGGACAGGGCAACGAAAAACTGTTTTTT
- | medium-sized | TRBJ2-7 | TRBV5-6 | CASSRSSVYEQYF | TGTGCCAGCAGCCGGAGCTCCGTGTACGAGCAGTACTTC
TRBD2 | medium-sized | TRBJ2-1 | TRBV10-1 | CASSEAGTSGTNEQFF | TGCGCCAGCAGTGAAGCCGGGACTAGCGGGACAAATGAGCAGTTCTTC
TRBD1 | - | TRBJ1-5 | TRBV7-2 | CASSLAVQGASGNQPQHF | TGTGCCAGCAGCTTAGCGGTACAGGGGGCAAGTGGCAATCAGCCCCAGCATTTT
- | - | TRBJ2-7 | TRBV7-2 | CASSLQPGFYEQYF | TGTGCCAGCAGCTTACAACCCGGATTTTACGAGCAGTACTTC
- | once | TRBJ2-2 | TRBV3-1 | CASSHVRGELFF | TGTGCCAGCAGCCATGTGCGTGGGGAGCTGTTTTTT
- | few | TRBJ1-1 | TRBV19 | CASSLGPINTEAFF | TGTGCCAGTAGTTTGGGACCCATTAACACTGAAGCTTTCTTT
- | medium-sized | TRBJ2-1 | TRBV12-3/TRBV12-4 | CASSPQTVEQFF | TGTGCCAGCAGTCCCCAGACTGTTGAGCAGTTCTTC
- | medium-sized | TRBJ2-2 | TRBV19 | CASKRTVPGELFF | TGTGCCTCCAAAAGAACAGTCCCCGGGGAGCTGTTTTTT
- | - | TRBJ2-2 | TRBV7-3 | CASSLLLGGELFF | TGTGCCAGCAGCTTACTTTTGGGCGGGGAGCTGTTTTTT
- | - | TRBJ1-2 | TRBV7-9 | CASSTSGADYGYTF | TGTGCCAGCAGCACCTCAGGGGCTGACTATGGCTACACCTTC
- | many | TRBJ2-1 | TRBV27 | CASSLGGFGEQFF | TGTGCCAGCAGTCTTGGGGGGTTTGGTGAGCAGTTCTTC
TRBD1 | few | TRBJ2-7 | TRBV27 | CASSLLGQGAEQYF | TGTGCCAGCAGCCTCCTTGGACAGGGGGCCGAGCAGTACTTC
TRBD1 | few | TRBJ1-5 | TRBV30 | CAWSQGQYNQPQHF | TGTGCCTGGAGTCAGGGACAGTACAATCAGCCCCAGCATTTT
TRBD1 | - | TRBJ2-7 | TRBV6-2/TRBV6-3 | CASKATGGIYEQYF | TGTGCCAGCAAGGCGACAGGGGGCATTTACGAGCAGTACTTC
- | medium-sized | TRBJ2-3 | TRBV20-1 | CSARNPPAAGVDTQYF | TGCAGTGCTAGGAACCCCCCAGCCGCCGGGGTGGATACGCAGTATTTT
TRBD1 | - | TRBJ1-1 | TRBV20-1 | CSALPRDRGLNTEAFF | TGCAGTGCCCTTCCCCGGGACAGGGGGCTGAACACTGAAGCTTTCTTT
TRBD2 | medium-sized | TRBJ2-5 | TRBV5-1 | CASSWGLAGYGGQETQYF | TGCGCCAGCAGCTGGGGACTAGCGGGCTACGGGGGGCAAGAGACCCAGTACTTC
- | medium-sized | TRBJ1-3 | TRBV10-2 | CASSEQGGNTIYF | TGCGCCAGCAGTGAGCAGGGTGGAAACACCATATATTTT
- | few | TRBJ1-6 | TRBV27 | CASSFRSRASNSPLHF | TGTGCCAGCAGTTTTCGCTCCAGGGCGAGTAATTCACCCCTCCACTTT
TRBD2 | - | TRBJ2-1 | TRBV20-1 | CSARLAQRGDEQFF | TGCAGTGCTAGACTAGCTCAACGGGGGGATGAGCAGTTTTTC
- | - | TRBJ2-1 | TRBV12-3/TRBV12-4 | CASSYAGTEREQFF | TGTGCCAGCAGTTACGCCGGGACTGAAAGGGAGCAGTTCTTC
TRBD1 | - | TRBJ2-7 | TRBV5-5 | CASSSTSGTGVEQYF | TGTGCCAGCAGCTCCACGTCCGGGACAGGGGTCGAGCAGTACTTC
TRBD2 | - | TRBJ2-3 | TRBV6-4 | CASSDSGTSGTDTQYF | TGTGCCAGCAGTGACTCCGGGACTAGCGGCACAGATACGCAGTATTTT
- | few | TRBJ2-7 | TRBV2 | CASSGEVRKMGEQYF | TGTGCCAGCAGCGGAGAGGTCCGGAAAATGGGTGAGCAGTACTTC
TRBD2 | few | TRBJ2-1 | TRBV9 | CASSDRTSRVNNEQFF | TGTGCCAGCAGCGATCGGACTAGTCGGGTCAACAATGAGCAGTTCTTC